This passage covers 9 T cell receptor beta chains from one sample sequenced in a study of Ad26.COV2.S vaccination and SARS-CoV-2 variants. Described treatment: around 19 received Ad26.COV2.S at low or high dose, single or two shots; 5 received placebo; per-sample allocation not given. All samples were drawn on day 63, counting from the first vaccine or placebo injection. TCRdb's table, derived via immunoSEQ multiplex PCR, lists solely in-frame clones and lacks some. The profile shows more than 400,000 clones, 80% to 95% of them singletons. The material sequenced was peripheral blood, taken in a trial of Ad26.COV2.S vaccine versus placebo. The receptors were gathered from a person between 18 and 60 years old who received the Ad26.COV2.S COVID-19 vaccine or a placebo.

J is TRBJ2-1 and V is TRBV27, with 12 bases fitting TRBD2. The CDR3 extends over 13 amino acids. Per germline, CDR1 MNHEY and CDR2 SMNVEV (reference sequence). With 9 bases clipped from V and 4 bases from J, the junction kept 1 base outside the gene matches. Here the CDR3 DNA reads TGTGCCAGTGGACTAGCGGGATACAATGAGCAGTTCTTC. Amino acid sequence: CASGLAGYNEQFF.

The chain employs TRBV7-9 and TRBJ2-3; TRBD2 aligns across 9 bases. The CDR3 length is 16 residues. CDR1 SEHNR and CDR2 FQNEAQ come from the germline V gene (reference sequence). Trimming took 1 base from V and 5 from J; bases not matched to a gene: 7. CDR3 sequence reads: CASSLDLAGVVDTQYF. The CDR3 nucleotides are TGTGCCAGCAGCTTAGACTTAGCGGGAGTGGTAGATACGCAGTATTTT.

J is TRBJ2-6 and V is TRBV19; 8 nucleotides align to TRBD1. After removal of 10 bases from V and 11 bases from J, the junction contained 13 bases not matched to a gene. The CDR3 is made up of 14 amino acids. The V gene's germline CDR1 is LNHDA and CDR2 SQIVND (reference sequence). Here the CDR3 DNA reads TGTGCCATCTCTCCGGACAGGGCCCCCCACGTCCTGACTTTC. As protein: CAISPDRAPHVLTF.

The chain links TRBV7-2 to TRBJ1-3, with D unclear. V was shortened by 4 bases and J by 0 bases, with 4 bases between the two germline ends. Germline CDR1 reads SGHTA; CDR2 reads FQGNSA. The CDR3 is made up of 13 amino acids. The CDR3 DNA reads TGTGCCAGCAGCTCCGCCTCTGGAAACACCATATATTTT. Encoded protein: CASSSASGNTIYF.

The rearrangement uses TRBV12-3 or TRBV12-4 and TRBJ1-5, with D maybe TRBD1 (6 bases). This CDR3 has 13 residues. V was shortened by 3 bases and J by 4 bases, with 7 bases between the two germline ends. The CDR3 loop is CASSLTGNQPQHF. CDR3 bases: TGTGCCAGCAGTTTGACAGGTAATCAGCCCCAGCATTTT.

This CDR3 reads CASSSRGAGETQYF. CDR3 bases: TGTGCCAGCAGCTCCCGCGGGGCGGGGGAGACCCAGTACTTC. The chain recombines TRBV7-3 with TRBJ2-5; D possibly corresponds to TRBD2 (6 bases). Germline V gene lookup returns CDR1 SGHTA and CDR2 FQGTGA. The V end lost 4 bases, the J end lost 5 bases, and 14 bases lay between the germline ends. This CDR3 has 14 residues.

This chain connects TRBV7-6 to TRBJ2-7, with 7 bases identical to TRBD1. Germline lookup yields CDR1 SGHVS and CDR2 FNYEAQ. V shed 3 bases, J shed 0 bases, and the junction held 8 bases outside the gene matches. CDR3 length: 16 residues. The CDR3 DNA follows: TGTGCCAGCAGCTTGAGGCCGGGACAGAGCTCCTACGAGCAGTACTTC. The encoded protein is CASSLRPGQSSYEQYF.

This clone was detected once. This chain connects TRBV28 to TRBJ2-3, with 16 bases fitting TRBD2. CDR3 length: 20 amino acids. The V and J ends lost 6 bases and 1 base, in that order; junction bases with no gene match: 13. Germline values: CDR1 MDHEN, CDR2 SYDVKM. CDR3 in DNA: TGTGCCAGCAGCTACTGGGGACTAGCGGGAGGGCCGTCGGGCACAGATACGCAGTATTTT. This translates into CASSYWGLAGGPSGTDTQYF.

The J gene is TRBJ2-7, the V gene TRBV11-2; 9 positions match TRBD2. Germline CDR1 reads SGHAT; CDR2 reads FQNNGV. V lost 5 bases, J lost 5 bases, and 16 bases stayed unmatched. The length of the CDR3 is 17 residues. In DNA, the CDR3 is TGTGCCAGCAGCCGATTGGGGGCCGGGACTAGCCATAACGAGCAGTACTTC. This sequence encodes CASSRLGAGTSHNEQYF.